This is a list of T cell receptor beta chains from one sample in a study of control samples from healthy donors and cancer patients. Some clones are missing from TCRdb's copy, which holds only in-frame ones; the method was immunoSEQ multiplex PCR. The table shows about 60,000 clones, with approximately 92% occurring only once. What was sequenced was PBMCs. These receptors came from a man between 35 and 55 years old with colorectal cancer. The CDR3 runs from the conserved cysteine through the conserved F or W. D genes are given only for firm matches. The size entry is marked missing in some rows and otherwise reads once, few, many or a size class.

D: .
V: TRBV18
size: .
J: TRBJ2-7
DNA: TGTGCCAGCTCACCAAACGCCGGGTCGACCGACGAGCAGTACTTC
CDR3: CASSPNAGSTDEQYF

D: .
V: TRBV24-1
size: .
J: TRBJ2-5
DNA: TGTGCCACCAGTGATCCATCAGTGGGGGAAGAGACCCAGTACTTC
CDR3: CATSDPSVGEETQYF

D: TRBD1
V: TRBV28
size: .
J: TRBJ2-1
DNA: TGTGCCAGCAGCCCTACCGGGACAGGCCTCAATGAGCAGTTCTTC
CDR3: CASSPTGTGLNEQFF

D: .
V: TRBV6-2/TRBV6-3
size: .
J: TRBJ2-7
DNA: TGTGCCAGCAGTTACTCGGGCACTTCTTTAACCTACGAGCAGTACTTC
CDR3: CASSYSGTSLTYEQYF

D: .
V: TRBV6-5
size: .
J: TRBJ1-1
DNA: TGTGCCAGCAGTTCTCTCGGACAACTGAACACTGAAGCTTTCTTT
CDR3: CASSSLGQLNTEAFF

D: .
V: TRBV6-5
size: .
J: TRBJ2-2
DNA: TGTGCCAGCAGCTCTGTGGAGGGTGGCACCGGGGAGCTGTTTTTT
CDR3: CASSSVEGGTGELFF

D: TRBD2
V: TRBV9
size: .
J: TRBJ2-7
DNA: TGTGCCAGCAGCCTCGGGATGGGGGGGTCTTCCTACGAGCAGTACTTC
CDR3: CASSLGMGGSSYEQYF

D: .
V: TRBV7-3
size: .
J: TRBJ1-1
DNA: TGTGCCAGCAGTTCAGGGACTGAAGCTTTCTTT
CDR3: CASSSGTEAFF

D: TRBD1
V: TRBV5-4
size: .
J: TRBJ1-1
DNA: TGTGCCAGCAGCGCTGGACAGGGACGGACTGAAGCTTTCTTT
CDR3: CASSAGQGRTEAFF

D: .
V: TRBV19
size: .
J: TRBJ1-1
DNA: TGTGCCAGTACCCTTGGGGGAGGGGAAGCTTTCTTT
CDR3: CASTLGGGEAFF

D: .
V: TRBV10-1
size: .
J: TRBJ2-1
DNA: TGCGCCAGCAGTGACGGGACTTTACCCAATGAGCAGTTCTTC
CDR3: CASSDGTLPNEQFF

D: .
V: TRBV5-6
size: few
J: TRBJ2-7
DNA: TGTGCCAGCAGCACAGATACAGGGTTAGGGGAGCAGTACTTC
CDR3: CASSTDTGLGEQYF

D: .
V: TRBV6-4
size: .
J: TRBJ2-7
DNA: TGTGCCAGCAGCCTCCACGAGGGGGGCATCTACGAGCAGTACTTC
CDR3: CASSLHEGGIYEQYF

D: TRBD2
V: TRBV9
size: .
J: TRBJ2-7
DNA: TGTGCCAGCAGCCCCGGCGGGGGGGCCATTTACGAGCAGTACTTC
CDR3: CASSPGGGAIYEQYF

D: .
V: TRBV6-5
size: once
J: TRBJ2-1
DNA: TGTGCCAGCAGTTACTCGCCGATCTCCTACAATGAGCAGTTCTTC
CDR3: CASSYSPISYNEQFF

D: .
V: TRBV29-1
size: .
J: TRBJ1-6
DNA: TGCAGCGTTGAACCTCGGCAGGGCCGGGGGTCACCCCTCCACTTT
CDR3: CSVEPRQGRGSPLHF

D: .
V: TRBV10-3
size: .
J: TRBJ1-1
DNA: TGTGCCATCAGTGATGGGGGGGTGAACACTGAAGCTTTCTTT
CDR3: CAISDGGVNTEAFF

D: .
V: TRBV12-1
size: .
J: TRBJ1-6
DNA: TGTGCCAGCACCTCCCTCGGGACAGATAATTCACCCCTCCACTTT
CDR3: CASTSLGTDNSPLHF

D: .
V: TRBV4-1
size: .
J: TRBJ1-2
DNA: TGCGCCAGCAGCCAGTTACTAGGGACCGGTAACTATGGCTACACCTTC
CDR3: CASSQLLGTGNYGYTF

D: .
V: TRBV16
size: few
J: TRBJ1-1
DNA: TGTGCCAGCAGCCCCCAGGTGTCTATGAACACTGAAGCTTTCTTT
CDR3: CASSPQVSMNTEAFF

D: .
V: TRBV18
size: .
J: TRBJ1-1
DNA: TGTGCCAGCTCTGACACCCCAGGCACTGAAGCTTTCTTT
CDR3: CASSDTPGTEAFF

D: TRBD1
V: TRBV6-5
size: .
J: TRBJ1-1
DNA: TGTGCCAGCAAATACCAGGGGGCGGCGAACACTGAAGCTTTCTTT
CDR3: CASKYQGAANTEAFF

D: .
V: TRBV11-2
size: .
J: TRBJ2-5
DNA: TGTGCCAGCAGCTTAGGTTGGGAAGAGACCCAGTACTTC
CDR3: CASSLGWEETQYF

D: .
V: TRBV19
size: .
J: TRBJ1-5
DNA: TGTGCCAGTAGTAGAGAGAATCAGCCCCAGCATTTT
CDR3: CASSRENQPQHF

D: .
V: TRBV18
size: once
J: TRBJ1-6
DNA: TGTGCCAGCTCACCATCGGGGTCCACTAGTAATTCACCCCTCCACTTT
CDR3: CASSPSGSTSNSPLHF

D: .
V: TRBV5-1
size: .
J: TRBJ1-2
DNA: TGCGCCAGCCAAGGGGCGGATGACCCCTATGGCTACACCTTC
CDR3: CASQGADDPYGYTF

D: TRBD1
V: TRBV3-1/TRBV3-2
size: .
J: TRBJ2-1
DNA: TGTGCCAGTAGCCCCGGGACAGGGTGGAGCAATGAGCAGTTCTTC
CDR3: CASSPGTGWSNEQFF

D: .
V: TRBV6-5
size: .
J: TRBJ1-3
DNA: TGTGCCAGCAGACCAACAGGGCTCGGAAACACCATATATTTT
CDR3: CASRPTGLGNTIYF

D: .
V: TRBV21-1
size: .
J: TRBJ2-7
DNA: TGTGCCAGCAGGGGGGACAGGGGGTCTGATTTCTACGAGCAGTACTTC
CDR3: CASRGDRGSDFYEQYF

D: TRBD2
V: TRBV9
size: .
J: TRBJ2-3
DNA: TGTGCCAGCAGCGCCGGGACTAGCGGATGGCAGGATACGCAGTATTTT
CDR3: CASSAGTSGWQDTQYF

D: .
V: TRBV9
size: once
J: TRBJ1-1
DNA: TGTGCCAGCAGCGTAGGAGAGCCTAACATTGAAGCTTTCTTT
CDR3: CASSVGEPNIEAFF

D: .
V: TRBV15
size: .
J: TRBJ1-5
DNA: TGTGCCACCAGCAGAGGTACAGGGCAATATGGCAATCAGCCCCAGCATTTT
CDR3: CATSRGTGQYGNQPQHF

D: .
V: TRBV7-3
size: .
J: TRBJ2-1
DNA: TGTGCCAGCAGCTCGGACACCCTACAAGATGAGCAGTTCTTC
CDR3: CASSSDTLQDEQFF

D: TRBD1
V: TRBV6-5
size: few
J: TRBJ1-1
DNA: TGTGCCAGCGAGAGCAGGGGGATTATGAGGACTGAAGCTTTCTTT
CDR3: CASESRGIMRTEAFF

D: .
V: TRBV6-5
size: once
J: TRBJ2-3
DNA: TGTGCCAGCAGAATGAAAGATACGCAGTATTTT
CDR3: CASRMKDTQYF

D: TRBD1
V: TRBV7-2
size: .
J: TRBJ2-1
DNA: TGTGCCAGCAGCTTAGGAGGACAGGCCCTGAATGAGCAGTTCTTC
CDR3: CASSLGGQALNEQFF

D: .
V: TRBV11-2
size: .
J: TRBJ2-1
DNA: TGTGCCAGCAGCTTAGATAGGTCGAATGAGCAGTTCTTC
CDR3: CASSLDRSNEQFF

D: TRBD2
V: TRBV19
size: .
J: TRBJ2-1
DNA: TGTGCCAGTAGTACTAGCGGGGATAGCTCCTACAATGAGCAGTTCTTC
CDR3: CASSTSGDSSYNEQFF

D: TRBD1
V: TRBV29-1
size: .
J: TRBJ1-5
DNA: TGCAGCGTTGCCGCCGACAGGGGGCGGGAGGATAGCAATCAGCCCCAGCATTTT
CDR3: CSVAADRGREDSNQPQHF

D: TRBD2
V: TRBV5-8
size: .
J: TRBJ2-7
DNA: TGTGCCAGCAGCCCACTAGCGGGGGTGGGCGAGCAGTACTTC
CDR3: CASSPLAGVGEQYF

D: TRBD1
V: TRBV24-1
size: .
J: TRBJ2-7
DNA: TGTGCCACCAGTGATTCCCGGGACAGACCTTACGAGCAGTACTTC
CDR3: CATSDSRDRPYEQYF

D: .
V: TRBV4-2
size: .
J: TRBJ1-3
DNA: TGTGCCAGCAGCCACGCTTATACTGAGCGGGGAAACACCATATATTTT
CDR3: CASSHAYTERGNTIYF

D: .
V: TRBV6-6
size: once
J: TRBJ2-7
DNA: TGTGCCAGCAGTTATCCAGGTAGATCCTACGAGCAGTACTTC
CDR3: CASSYPGRSYEQYF

D: .
V: TRBV19
size: few
J: TRBJ1-6
DNA: TGTGCCAGTAGTATATTTGGGGAAGGTAATTCACCCCTCCACTTT
CDR3: CASSIFGEGNSPLHF

D: TRBD1
V: TRBV6-2/TRBV6-3
size: .
J: TRBJ2-7
DNA: TGTGCCAGCAGTTACGGGACAGGGTTTGACGAGCAGTACTTC
CDR3: CASSYGTGFDEQYF

D: .
V: TRBV7-2
size: once
J: TRBJ1-1
DNA: TGTGCCAGCAGCATCCCCGGGACATCAAATCAAAAGGAAGCTTTCTTT
CDR3: CASSIPGTSNQKEAFF

D: .
V: TRBV18
size: .
J: TRBJ2-1
DNA: TGTGCCAGCTCCCCCGGAGAGGGCTTGGGCGGGTTCTTC
CDR3: CASSPGEGLGGFF

D: TRBD1
V: TRBV11-1
size: .
J: TRBJ1-1
DNA: TGTGCCAGCAGCTTAGTGGGACAGGGGGCATACACTGAAGCTTTCTTT
CDR3: CASSLVGQGAYTEAFF

D: TRBD1
V: TRBV18
size: .
J: TRBJ2-7
DNA: TGTGCCAGCTCCAACCTCGGGACAGGGGGAGGTATGACCTACGAGCAGTACTTC
CDR3: CASSNLGTGGGMTYEQYF

D: .
V: TRBV19
size: .
J: TRBJ2-3
DNA: TGTGCCAGTAGTAAACAGGTTAGGGTAACAGATACGCAGTATTTT
CDR3: CASSKQVRVTDTQYF

D: TRBD2
V: TRBV7-2
size: .
J: TRBJ2-1
DNA: TGTGCCAGCAGCTTAGCCGGGACTAGCTCTTACAATGAGCAGTTCTTC
CDR3: CASSLAGTSSYNEQFF

D: .
V: TRBV5-1
size: .
J: TRBJ2-5
DNA: TGCGCCAGCAGCACCGGGACGAACAAAGAGACCCAGTACTTC
CDR3: CASSTGTNKETQYF

D: TRBD2
V: TRBV14
size: .
J: TRBJ2-7
DNA: TGTGCCAGCAGCTCCATGGGGGGGACCTCCTACGAGCAGTACTTC
CDR3: CASSSMGGTSYEQYF

D: .
V: TRBV14
size: .
J: TRBJ1-1
DNA: TGTGCCAGCAGCCAAGGAGGGTATTTTACACCCCTGAACACTGAAGCTTTCTTT
CDR3: CASSQGGYFTPLNTEAFF

D: .
V: TRBV24-1
size: .
J: TRBJ2-7
DNA: TGTGCCACCAGTGATTTCCGGGCAGGGTCCTACGAGCAGTACTTC
CDR3: CATSDFRAGSYEQYF